The source of this T cell receptor (beta chain) is a study of T cell responses to AZD1222 COVID-19 vaccine. Trimming took 2 bases from V and 4 from J, leaving 8 bases between them. The CDR3 spans 13 residues. CDR1 MNHEY and CDR2 SVGAGI come from the germline V gene. Remarks on this clone: The antigen is undetermined.

The method was immunoSEQ multiplex PCR; TCRdb's version includes in-frame clones alone and lacks a portion of them. The data show approximately 110,000 clones, around 90% seen once. Study-wide results and caveats: Close to half of spike-specific TCRs reportedly recognize unmutated variant regions. Seropositivity was recorded at baseline in only 6 or 7 AZD1222 recipients. Sampling captured repertoires only after the peak T cell response. Most donors were white British and more were female, and clonal diversity was possibly underestimated.

The clonotype was recovered from an adult in good health. Sequenced here: peripheral blood, sampled on day 0 of AZD1222 vaccination. The chain carries TRBV6-5 and TRBJ1-2; no reliable D call. This chain's CDR3 is CASSYEGFYGYTF. Written as DNA, the CDR3 is TGTGCCAGCAGTTACGAGGGTTTCTATGGCTACACCTTC.